Below, 16 T cell receptor beta chains from the same sample are listed, as sequenced in a study of cytomegalovirus exposure and HLA in healthy donors. The PCR had 60 Vbeta and 13 Jbeta primers. The table came from immunoSEQ multiplex PCR; TCRdb's copy has only in-frame clones and leaves some out. The sample consists of 55,000 to 75,000 clones, roughly two thirds of them appearing once. Sequencing input: PBMCs. The receptors stem from a man aged 35-49 years in good health and CMV-seropositive.

In its sample, this clone was seen a few times. The V gene is TRBV27, the J gene TRBJ1-6; D remains unclear. Germline CDR1 reads MNHEY; CDR2 reads SMNVEV (reference sequence). V was shortened by 3 bases and J by 10 bases, with 13 bases between the two germline ends. The CDR3 consists of 14 residues. The CDR3, as DNA: TGTGCCAGCAGTTTGGAAAACAGTGGGTCACCCCTCCACTTT. This encodes CASSLENSGSPLHF.

The V and J genes are TRBV9 and TRBJ2-7; D not certain. This CDR3 is 14 amino acids long. The V gene lost 4 bases and the J gene lost 2 bases, with 13 bases spanning the gap. CDR1 and CDR2 (germline): SGDLS, YYNGEE. For the CDR3, the DNA is TGTGCCAGCAGCCAAGGTCACGAGGCCTACGAGCAGTACTTC. Encoded protein: CASSQGHEAYEQYF.

The rearrangement links TRBV29-1 to TRBJ2-1; 7 bases line up with TRBD2. The junction had 7 bases not matched to a gene; V was cut back by 6 bases and J by 2 bases. Looked up from germline, CDR1 is SQVTM and CDR2 is ANQGSEA. The CDR3 loop spans 14 amino acids. CDR3 protein: CSVTLGLTYNEQFF. In DNA form, the CDR3 reads TGCAGCGTGACGTTGGGACTAACCTACAATGAGCAGTTCTTC.

This clone appeared a single time. This sequence joins TRBV7-6 and TRBJ2-5, with 12 bases aligning to TRBD2. V was pared by 5 bases and J by 5 bases, with 9 bases of the junction left unmatched. The CDR3 length is 16 residues. Germline CDR1 and CDR2: SGHVS and FNYEAQ. The CDR3 DNA sequence: TGTGCCAGCAGCGGGCTAGCGGGGGGGCCGGGGGAGACCCAGTACTTC. This translates into CASSGLAGGPGETQYF.

V is TRBV6-5 and J is TRBJ2-3, with 10 bases lining up with TRBD2. The CDR3 totals 15 residues. V was clipped by 3 bases and J by 5 bases; unmatched bases: 5. Germline CDR1 and CDR2: MNHEY and SVGAGI. The CDR3 region is CASSYSLAGVDTQYF. The CDR3, as DNA: TGTGCCAGCAGTTATTCCCTAGCGGGAGTAGATACGCAGTATTTT.

This clone has just a few counts. This chain links TRBV10-3 with TRBJ2-6; the match to TRBD1 covers 9 bases. The V and J ends lost 5 bases and 4 bases, in that order; junction bases with no gene match: 6. The V gene's germline CDR1 is ENHRY and CDR2 SYGVKD. This CDR3 spans 16 amino acids. This CDR3 reads CAISSQGAIGANVLTF. DNA for the CDR3: TGTGCCATCAGTTCACAGGGGGCGATAGGGGCCAACGTCCTGACTTTC.

This clone has only a few counts. This sequence joins TRBV7-9 and TRBJ1-1; 8 nucleotides agree with TRBD1. The V and J ends lost 5 bases and 8 bases, in that order; junction bases with no gene match: 13. From germline, CDR1 is SEHNR and CDR2 FQNEAQ (reference sequence). The CDR3 contains 15 residues. CDR3 in amino acids: CASSPRGQGASEAFF. In nucleotides, the CDR3 is TGTGCCAGCAGCCCCCGCGGGCAGGGGGCGTCCGAAGCTTTCTTT.

This clone has only one observation. V usage is TRBV27 and J usage is TRBJ2-4, with D hard to call. CDR3 length: 14 residues. Trimming shortened V by 4 bases and J by 6 bases, and 13 bases separated the two germline ends. Germline V gene sequence: CDR1 MNHEY, CDR2 SMNVEV (reference sequence). Written as DNA, the CDR3 is TGTGCCAGCAGTTCGTTAGTTTCTGGAAACATTCAGTACTTC. Translating gives CASSSLVSGNIQYF.

This clone showed up just a few times. The chain couples TRBV29-1 to TRBJ2-7; a weak D match, TRBD2 (6 bases). The germline V and J ends were trimmed by 3 bases and 5 bases, with 11 bases remaining between them. The CDR3 sequence is 12 residues long. Germline CDR1 SQVTM, CDR2 ANQGSEA. The CDR3 sequence is CSVEEGKNEQYF. The CDR3, as DNA: TGCAGCGTTGAGGAGGGAAAGAACGAGCAGTACTTC.

V gene TRBV4-1 combines with J gene TRBJ1-2; 8 bases are shared with TRBD1. V lost 5 bases, J lost 4 bases, and 6 bases stayed unmatched. This CDR3 is built from 14 residues. Germline assignment: CDR1 MGHRA and CDR2 YSYEKL. The CDR3 spells CASSNRGSGYGYTF. The CDR3 DNA is TGCGCCAGCAGCAACAGGGGGTCCGGCTATGGCTACACCTTC.

The sample holds one count of this clone. The J gene is TRBJ2-1, the V gene TRBV4-3; D possibly corresponds to TRBD2 (6 bases). The CDR3 totals 17 residues. V lost 1 base, J lost 7 bases, and 20 bases lay in between. CDR1 and CDR2 from the germline V gene are LGHNA and YSLEER. Here the CDR3 DNA reads TGCGCCAGCAGCCAAGTAAGGGGAGGTGGGCTATGGAATGAGCAGTTCTTC. Encoded protein: CASSQVRGGGLWNEQFF.

V is TRBV27 and J is TRBJ1-4; TRBD1 agrees at 11 bases. The CDR3 totals 14 residues. In germline, CDR1 is MNHEY, CDR2 SMNVEV (reference sequence). V trimming: 9 bases; J trimming: 8 bases; junction bases outside the gene matches: 8. The CDR3 loop is CASSGTGGMEKLFF. CDR3 nucleotides: TGTGCCAGTTCCGGGACAGGGGGAATGGAAAAACTGTTTTTT.

V is TRBV7-9 and J is TRBJ2-1, with 9 bases lining up with TRBD1. CDR3 size: 16 residues. Losses at the gene ends were 5 bases for V and 3 bases for J; bases not matched to a gene: 8. Looked up from germline, CDR1 is SEHNR and CDR2 is FQNEAQ (reference sequence). The CDR3 coding sequence is TGTGCCAGCAGCCCTTCGGGACAGGGAAACTACAATGAGCAGTTCTTC. Protein product: CASSPSGQGNYNEQFF.

CDR3 protein: CASSYGTGYTEAFF. In DNA, the CDR3 is TGTGCCAGCAGTTACGGGACAGGCTATACTGAAGCTTTCTTT. The chain is built from TRBV6-5 and TRBJ1-1; 8 nucleotides match TRBD1. The CDR3 covers 14 residues. Germline lookup yields CDR1 MNHEY and CDR2 SVGAGI. V dropped 2 bases and J dropped 5; count of bases not matched to a gene: 4.

This chain links TRBV27 with TRBJ2-2; perhaps TRBD2 as D (6 bases). The CDR3 is made up of 17 amino acids. V was clipped by 6 bases and J by 4 bases, with 21 bases between them. The germline CDR1 and CDR2 sequences are MNHEY and SMNVEV (reference sequence). The CDR3 spells CASRGDRPTGVTGELFF. The CDR3 bases are TGTGCCAGCAGAGGCGACAGACCGACGGGGGTCACCGGGGAGCTGTTTTTT.

The chain combines TRBV11-2 with TRBJ1-6; D is undetermined. Germline V gene sequence: CDR1 SGHAT, CDR2 FQNNGV. This CDR3 region has 15 residues. The germline V and J ends were trimmed by 2 bases and 6 bases, with 11 bases remaining between them. This chain's CDR3 is CASSLRARGNSPLHF. The CDR3 DNA is TGTGCCAGCAGCTTAAGGGCTCGGGGTAATTCACCCCTCCACTTT.